This T cell receptor (beta chain) was sequenced for a study of regulatory T cells in long-lasting Graves disease. This sample's time point: newly diagnosed GD, antithyroid drugs for less than 3 months. RNA from PBMCs was the source of the TCR library. This clonotype was observed once. The CDR3 runs 14 residues. The V end was cut by 10 bases, the J end by 3 bases, with 15 bases between. Germline loops: CDR1 MNHEY, CDR2 SVGEGT. The TCR beta library used iRepertoire HTBI primers with Arm-PCR amplification of CDR3. TCRdb itself ran the multiplex PCR reads through MiXCR, one entry per CDR3 protein. The repertoire holds approximately 470,000 distinct CDR3 sequences, with about 17% as singletons. These sequences were also reported in another study, on T cells in Graves' hyperthyroidism and ophthalmopathy.

This sequence was found in a middle-aged man with Graves disease. This specimen was peripheral blood mononuclear cells (PBMCs), taken at new diagnosis, from a patient treated with antithyroid drugs. This chain connects TRBV6-2 or TRBV6-3 to TRBJ1-4; weak D call: TRBD1 (5 bases). The chain's CDR3 is CATLSGGANEKLFF. CDR3 DNA sequence: TGTGCCACCCTCTCGGGGGGTGCTAATGAAAAACTGTTTTTT.